The clone carrying this T cell receptor (beta chain) occurred a few times. Its antigen remains unknown. These data belong to a study of cytotoxic CD8 clonotypes in ibrutinib-treated CLL. The wider study: Responses: roughly 25 partial, 2 complete; after median around 64 months, around 15 stayed remitted, 12 progressed.

Study results and limitations: Elevated clonality accompanied ibrutinib response, with a return toward baseline values at progression. Clonality at baseline surpassed age-matched healthy donors and tracked circulating CD8+ T-cell counts.

CDR1 WNHNN and CDR2 SYGVQD come from the germline V gene (reference sequence). This CDR3 has 13 residues. With V trimmed by 5 bases and J by 4 bases, 0 bases remained unmatched. Investigators sought sequencing depths of between 1 in 200,000 and 1 in 1 million T cells. Measured with immunoSEQ multiplex PCR; TCRdb has only the in-frame clones, and not every one. The sample consists of around 310,000 clones, more than 65% of them appearing once. The chain recombines TRBV10-1 with TRBJ2-7, with 12 bases identical to TRBD2. Sequences were derived from PBMCs, sampled before ibrutinib treatment. This receptor was taken from a human donor with chronic lymphocytic leukemia. The CDR3 loop reads CASSLAGGYEQYF. The DNA for the CDR3 is TGCGCCAGCAGTCTAGCGGGAGGGTACGAGCAGTACTTC.